One sample yielded the 17 T cell receptor beta chains listed below, sequenced in a study of T cells in Graves' hyperthyroidism and ophthalmopathy (dated by TCRdb to between 2018 and 2021). The library was made by multiplex PCR. Data came from an Illumina HiSeq 2000. Amplification of TCR beta CDR3 regions was carried out from RNA transcripts. The TCR CDR3 was subjected to a first round of RT-PCR using the HTBI primer set and the Qiagen OneStep RT-PCR kit. Through fastp at Q25 and MiXCR, TCRdb rebuilt clones from the public reads, retaining in-frame beta chains. Each record represents a unique CDR3 protein, reported with the most common genes and DNA among its rows. The sample profile shows about 720,000 distinct CDR3 sequences; around 20% of them were found once. The ten top clones hold approximately 16% of the sample. Sequencing input: blood. These receptor sequences come from a woman in her forties or fifties with Graves' hyperthyroidism that later progressed to Graves' ophthalmopathy.

The chain couples TRBV12-5 to TRBJ1-2; 7 nucleotides align to TRBD1. Germline CDR1 and CDR2: LGHNT and FRNRAP. The CDR3 totals 17 residues. V shed 5 bases, J shed 1 base, and the junction held 13 bases outside the gene matches. The chain's CDR3 is CASGGGDLDRLNYGYTF. The CDR3 DNA is TGTGCTAGTGGTGGGGGGGATTTGGACAGGCTTAACTATGGCTACACCTTC. Full variable domain (missing parts from reference TRBV12-5 and TRBJ1-2): DARVTQTPRHKVTEMGQEVTMRCQPILGHNTVFWYRQTMMQGLELLAYFRNRAPLDDSGMPKDRFSAEMPDATLATLKIQPSEPRDSAVYFCASGGGDLDRLNYGYTFGSGTRLTVV.

The rearrangement uses TRBV3-1 and TRBJ2-7; a weak D match, TRBD1 (6 bases). CDR3 size: 13 residues. The germline CDR1 and CDR2 sequences are LGHDT and YNNKEL (reference sequence). The V end was cut by 1 base, the J end by 6 bases, with 10 bases between. The DNA of the CDR3 is TGTGCCAGCAGCCAAGGACAGGCCGGCGAGCAGTACTTC. It codes for CASSQGQAGEQYF.

V and J are TRBV15 and TRBJ2-3; D is ambiguous. The germline V and J ends were trimmed by 3 bases and 2 bases, with 12 bases remaining between them. The CDR3 runs to 15 residues. The germline CDR1 and CDR2 sequences are LNHNV and YYDKDF (reference sequence). The CDR3 loop is CATSRVRQNTDTQYF. The DNA of the CDR3 is TGTGCCACCAGCAGGGTTAGGCAGAACACAGATACGCAGTATTTT.

There are many counts of this clonotype. The chain uses TRBV6-1 and TRBJ1-2; D unclear. The CDR3 spans 14 residues. Trimming shortened V by 1 base and J by 10 bases, and 16 bases separated the two germline ends. Germline V gives CDR1 MNHNS, CDR2 SASEGT. This CDR3 is CASSEVGSTVAYTF. The CDR3 coding sequence is TGTGCCAGCAGTGAAGTCGGCAGCACGGTTGCCTACACCTTC.

This clonotype came up many times. The chain is built from TRBV7-6 and TRBJ2-7; D possibly corresponds to TRBD2 (6 bases). V lost 4 bases to trimming and J lost 2 bases, with 15 bases between them. CDR1 is SGHVS and CDR2 is FNYEAQ in the germline V gene. CDR3 size: 15 residues. CDR3 sequence reads: CASSSGGERAYEQYF. For the CDR3, the DNA is TGTGCCAGCAGCTCCGGAGGGGAGCGGGCCTACGAGCAGTACTTC.

Ten or more counts support this clonotype. CDR3 nucleotides: TGTGCCAGCAGTGAAGCGCGAGGGTGGACTGAAGCTTTCTTT. Its protein product is CASSEARGWTEAFF. The rearrangement links TRBV2 to TRBJ1-1; D unresolved. V lost 0 bases, J lost 5 bases, and 10 bases lay in between. This CDR3 comprises 14 residues. Germline CDR1 SNHLY, CDR2 FYNNEI.

This clonotype occurred many times. The rearrangement uses TRBV11-2 and TRBJ2-5; D may be TRBD1 or TRBD2 (7 bases each). This CDR3 spans 15 amino acids. V lost 6 bases and J lost 2, with 16 bases in between. Per the germline V gene, CDR1 is SGHAT and CDR2 is FQNNGV. CDR3 coding DNA: TGTGCCAGCAGGGAATACAGGGGAGGGCAAGAGACCCAGTACTTC. Translation gives CASREYRGGQETQYF.

This clonotype came up many times. The chain is built from TRBV12-3 or TRBV12-4 and TRBJ1-5; D is ambiguous. V lost 5 bases, J lost 3 bases, and 14 bases lay in between. CDR3 length: 15 residues. The CDR3 sequence: CASSPGPWDNQPQHF. CDR3 nucleotide sequence: TGTGCCAGCAGTCCCGGGCCTTGGGACAATCAGCCCCAGCATTTT.

This clonotype was counted between two and nine times. The chain combines TRBV12-3 or TRBV12-4 with TRBJ1-4, with D maybe TRBD1 (6 bases). Trimming removed 5 bases at V and 7 bases at J, with 14 bases between. There are 14 residues in the CDR3. The CDR3 spells CASSQQGEGEKLFF. The CDR3 DNA reads as TGTGCCAGCAGTCAACAGGGAGAGGGTGAAAAACTGTTTTTT.

The sample holds many counts of this clonotype. The chain joins TRBV18 to TRBJ1-4; weak D call: TRBD1 (5 bases). The germline V gene has CDR1 KGHSH and CDR2 LQKENI. This CDR3 region has 15 residues. V was cut by 2 bases and J by 4 bases, with 11 bases left in between. The CDR3 loop is CASSPGGRNNEKLFF. The CDR3 nucleotides read TGTGCCAGCTCACCAGGGGGACGGAATAATGAAAAACTGTTTTTT.

In this sample, this clonotype turned up many times. The chain joins TRBV6-5 to TRBJ1-1, with D tentatively TRBD1 (5 bases). Trimming stripped 0 bases from V and 0 bases from J, with 11 bases between. There are 16 residues in the CDR3. Looked up from germline, CDR1 is MNHEY and CDR2 is SVGAGI. CDR3 sequence reads: CASSYSSDSLNTEAFF. The CDR3, as DNA: TGTGCCAGCAGTTACTCGTCTGACAGTTTGAACACTGAAGCTTTCTTT.

The CDR3 DNA follows: TGTGCCAGCAGTTACAGAAGGGACGGGGAAAAACTGTTTTTT. It is translated as CASSYRRDGEKLFF. The rearrangement uses TRBV6-5 and TRBJ1-4; D is possibly TRBD1 (5 bases). V was shortened by 2 bases and J by 8 bases, with 12 bases between the two germline ends. The CDR3 spans 14 residues. Germline CDR1 and CDR2: MNHEY and SVGAGI.

This clonotype was seen only a few times. V usage is TRBV10-2 and J usage is TRBJ1-5; D gene ambiguous. The length of the CDR3 is 14 residues. CDR1 and CDR2 (germline): WSHSY, SAAADI. The V gene lost 2 bases and the J gene lost 5 bases, with 10 bases spanning the gap. CDR3 nucleotides: TGCGCCAGCAGTGAGGGGCTGATGGATCAGCCCCAGCATTTT. Amino acids: CASSEGLMDQPQHF.

This clonotype was counted ten times or more. The chain uses TRBV7-2 and TRBJ2-5; 9 nucleotides agree with TRBD2. CDR3 length equals 16 residues. The V segment lost 2 bases and the J segment 2 bases; nucleotides outside the gene matches: 6. Germline lookup yields CDR1 SGHTA and CDR2 FQGNSA. CDR3 bases: TGTGCCAGCAGCTTAATACTAGCGGGTAGGCAAGAGACCCAGTACTTC. Translated: CASSLILAGRQETQYF.

This clonotype was seen ten or more times. V usage is TRBV5-1 and J usage is TRBJ2-1; either TRBD1 or TRBD2 may supply D (6 bases each). CDR3 size: 15 residues. Germline V lookup: CDR1 SGHRS, CDR2 YFSETQ. The V end lost 4 bases, the J end lost 5 bases, and 16 bases lay between the germline ends. The CDR3 bases are TGCGCCAGCAGCCATCTAGGGGGGCGCCACAATGAGCAGTTCTTC. It yields the protein CASSHLGGRHNEQFF.

The J gene is TRBJ1-2, the V gene TRBV5-1, with TRBD1 matching 10 bases. The CDR3 runs to 16 residues. The V segment lost 5 bases and the J segment 4 bases; nucleotides outside the gene matches: 11. Germline V gives CDR1 SGHRS, CDR2 YFSETQ. The CDR3 coding sequence is TGCGCCAGCAGGGAGGGGACAGGGGAGATTGCCTATGGCTACACCTTC. It codes for CASREGTGEIAYGYTF.

The chain has TRBV6-1 and TRBJ2-2; tentatively, D is TRBD1 (5 bases). The V gene lost 2 bases and the J gene lost 6 bases, with 7 bases spanning the gap. The CDR3 totals 13 residues. Germline values: CDR1 MNHNS, CDR2 SASEGT. Here the CDR3 DNA reads TGTGCCAGCAGTGAATGGGGCGCCGGGGAGCTGTTTTTT. This codes for CASSEWGAGELFF.